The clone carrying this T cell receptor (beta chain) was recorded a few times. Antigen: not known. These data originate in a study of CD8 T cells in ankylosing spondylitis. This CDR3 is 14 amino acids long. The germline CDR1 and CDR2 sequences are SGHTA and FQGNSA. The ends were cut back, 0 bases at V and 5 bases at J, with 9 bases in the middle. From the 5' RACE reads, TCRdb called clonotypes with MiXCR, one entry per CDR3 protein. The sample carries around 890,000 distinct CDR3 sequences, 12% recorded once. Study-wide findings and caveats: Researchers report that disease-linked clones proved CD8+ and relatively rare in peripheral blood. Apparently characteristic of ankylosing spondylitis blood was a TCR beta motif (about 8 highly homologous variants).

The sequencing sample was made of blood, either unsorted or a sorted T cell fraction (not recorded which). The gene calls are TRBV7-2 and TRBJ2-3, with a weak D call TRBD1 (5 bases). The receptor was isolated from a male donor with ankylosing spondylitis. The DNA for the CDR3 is TGTGCCAGCAGCTTAGCGTCAGGGTTAGATACGCAGTATTTT. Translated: CASSLASGLDTQYF.